This T cell receptor (beta chain) appears in the sequencing data of a study of blood T cells in healthy people across ages. Study-level points and caveats: What prevented conclusive comparison of naive and antigen-experienced cells was that PBMCs were unsorted. Versus aged donors, long-lived donors had higher diversity and more naive CD4+ cells.

The CDR3 is made up of 12 amino acids. Combining a sample-barcoded 5' primer with a J-beta primer mix, a second PCR ran for roughly 6 to 11 cycles. TCRdb analysed the 5' RACE reads with MiXCR anew, one entry per CDR3 protein. The table shows roughly 1,000,000 distinct CDR3 sequences, with under 30% occurring only once. As regards this clonotype: Its antigen is as yet unknown.

Per sample, no less than 5 micrograms of total RNA were extracted. The data were also submitted as part of a second study, on T cells of mothers and their children. Turning to that study: Each mother yielded more than 8 million TCR beta CDR3 reads. Each child yielded about 3 million reads.

The rearrangement links TRBV12-3 or TRBV12-4 to TRBJ2-5; no reliable D call. The J call could be wrong; TRBJ2-7 is a better fit for the DNA end. The specimen sequenced was blood. The receptor was derived from a girl aged 2 to 10 in good health. This CDR3 is CASTNTAHEQYF. The CDR3 DNA reads TGTGCCAGCACCAATACGGCCCACGAGCAGTACTTC.